This T cell receptor (beta chain) was sequenced in a study of early T cells in non-severe SARS-CoV-2 infection. General observations from the study: VDJdb matching favored anti-spike CD8 responses, missing private and CD4 specificities.

This clonotype was counted many times. The antigen is unknown. The TCR library protocol attached unique molecular identifiers to the individual cDNA molecules. TCRdb re-analysed the 5' RACE reads in MiXCR, keeping a single row per CDR3 protein. Of fewer than 110,000 distinct CDR3 sequences listed, 11% are singletons. This TCR derives from an adult who was a healthcare worker with PCR-confirmed SARS-CoV-2 infection or an uninfected control (not recorded which). The specimen was whole blood.

CDR3 nucleotides: TGCGCCACGGAGGGGGTTGTGCACGGCACAGATACGCAGTATTTT. It is translated as CATEGVVHGTDTQYF. The chain couples TRBV10-2 to TRBJ2-3; D tentatively fits TRBD1 or TRBD2 (6 bases each). Germline assignment: CDR1 WSHSY and CDR2 SAAADI. Trimming removed 10 bases from V and 1 base from J, with 18 bases in between. The CDR3 sequence is 15 residues long.